This T cell receptor (beta chain) was sequenced for a study of regulatory T cells in long-lasting Graves disease. The TCR beta library used iRepertoire HTBI primers with Arm-PCR amplification of CDR3. Each CDR3 protein gets one entry after TCRdb re-called the multiplex PCR reads with MiXCR. The sample holds some 490,000 distinct CDR3 sequences, approximately 12% seen once. V lost 6 bases and J 1 base, leaving 12 bases between the germline ends. CDR3 length equals 14 residues. Time point noted: newly diagnosed GD, antithyroid drugs for less than 3 months. The TCR library was made from RNA that had been extracted from PBMCs in TRIzol. This clonotype was seen repeatedly, ten times or more. Another study also made use of these data, one on T cells in Graves' hyperthyroidism and ophthalmopathy.

The sample was peripheral blood mononuclear cells (PBMCs), taken at new diagnosis, from a patient treated with antithyroid drugs. The receptor was derived from a woman aged 25 to 39 with Graves disease. The chain uses TRBV12-3 or TRBV12-4 and TRBJ1-1, with D possibly being TRBD1 (5 bases). CDR3 in DNA: TGTGCCAGCAGACATACTCAGGGGAACACTGAAGCTTTCTTT. Translating gives CASRHTQGNTEAFF.